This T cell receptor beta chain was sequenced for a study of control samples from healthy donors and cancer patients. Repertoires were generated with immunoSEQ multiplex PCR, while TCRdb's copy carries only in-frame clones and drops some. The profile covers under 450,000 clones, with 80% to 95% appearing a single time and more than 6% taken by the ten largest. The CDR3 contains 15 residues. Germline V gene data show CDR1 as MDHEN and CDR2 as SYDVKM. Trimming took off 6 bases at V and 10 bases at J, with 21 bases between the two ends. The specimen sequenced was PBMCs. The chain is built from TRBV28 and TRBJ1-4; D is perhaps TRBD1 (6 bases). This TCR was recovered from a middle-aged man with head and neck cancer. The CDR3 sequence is CASRAWTVQGGKLFF. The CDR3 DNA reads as TGTGCCAGCAGGGCGTGGACAGTGCAAGGAGGAAAACTGTTTTTT. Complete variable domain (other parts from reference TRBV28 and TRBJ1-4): DVKVTQSSRYLVKRTGEKVFLECVQDMDHENMFWYRQDPGLGLRLIYFSYDVKMKEKGDIPEGYSVSREKKERFSLILESASTNQTSMYLCASRAWTVQGGKLFFGSGTQLSVL.